This T cell receptor beta chain was captured by sequencing in a study of blood T cell dynamics during melanoma immunotherapy (dated by TCRdb to between 2020 and 2021). Some background on the complete study: Patients with metastatic melanoma were treated with first-line pembrolizumab or nivolumab plus ipilimumab as standard of care in the United Kingdom. To find early correlates of response, the study profiled the peripheral T cell receptor repertoires of patients with metastatic melanoma both before and after one cycle of checkpoint inhibitor therapy. A training cohort was formed from consecutive patients, and a further independent group of patients from the same centre was pooled into an external validation set. Study-wide findings and limitations: The relatively small sample size was acknowledged as potentially limiting generalization of the results. Whether the T cell clones driving repertoire changes were melanoma-specific or reflected general immune activation could not be determined in the study. Of the sorted CD8+ subsets, TIE cells had both the greatest clonality and the greatest similarity to cfDNA CDR3 sequences, which suggests active turnover converging on dominant clones.

In the case of this clone: Which antigen it targets is not known. No clone much larger than this one lies a single base away; base qualities are absent.

From its cysteine to its phenylalanine, the CDR3 spans 16 amino acids. Only CDR3 DNA is held: 48 bases, read in frame from base 1. V drops 2 bases and J drops 2 bases, leaving 16 bases in between. The germline V gene sets CDR1 to LGHNA and CDR2 to YSLEER. For each sorted CD8+ T cell subset, the entire amount of extracted DNA went into the assay. The immunoSEQ TCRb Assay kit was used according to manufacturer instructions to amplify TCR beta CDR3 sequences from genomic DNA. The KAPA Library Quantification Kit for Illumina platforms was used to quantify the pooled libraries by qPCR. Pooled libraries were sequenced on an Illumina NextSeq 500, clustered at roughly 0.55-1.1 pM. The authors' analysis ran thus. The TCR data were analyzed using immunoSEQ ANALYZER and the R LymphoSeq package. A rearrangement efficiency score was calculated as productive divided by the sum of productive and non-productive CDR3 sequences. Clonality was assessed using the Gini coefficient and diversity using the Renyi index at alpha=1, with pairwise comparisons between timepoints within each patient. In LymphoSeq, clonal relatedness was computed using an edit distance of 3, and repertoire similarity was computed using the Bhattacharyya coefficient. Linear discriminant analysis on week-3 changes in clonality and diversity was built with the R MASS and caret packages to classify response. TCRdb limited this immuneACCESS table to in-frame rearrangements with V and J called. A share of clones is missing; checked studies link under half to unresolved V genes, and the rest is unexplained. The V and J calls and clone size were taken over from that table, and D and trimming were inferred from the DNA. The sample profile shows approximately 13,000 clones; about 90% of them were found once. 0.15% to 0.2% of the sample goes to the ten largest clones.

Interpreted using the paper, the time point label stands for: week 3, after first cycle of checkpoint inhibitor. Blood samples were taken at two points: before treatment (T0) and at week 3 (W3), which came after the first cycle of checkpoint blockade. Except for two patients with rapid clinical progression, response was assessed 12 weeks after the first infusion by RECIST 1.1; disease control meant complete response, partial response or stable disease. Patients were excluded for prior systemic cancer treatment, concomitant immunosuppressant therapy or synchronous other active malignancies. Sorted CD8+ memory and naive T cell subsets were sequenced at T0 and W3 from six patients, three progressing and three with disease control. PBMC were isolated from blood with Lymphoprep and SepMate tubes, followed by red cell lysis. DNA from PBMC and sorted T cell subsets was extracted with QIAamp DNA Blood Mini kits. Before DNA extraction, CD8+ T cell subsets were live-sorted on a FACSAria III cytometer and then frozen. Fresh PBMC for flow cytometry were kept at 4 degrees C in PBS containing approximately 1.9% fetal bovine serum and were analyzed within 24 hours.

In this chain, TRBV4-3 is recombined with TRBJ2-7, and TRBD2 may be the D gene, going by 6 matching bases. This TCR came from a human donor with melanoma. The material sequenced was effector memory CD8+ T cells from blood, taken from a patient treated with checkpoint blockade. The nucleotides read TGCGCCAGCAGCCAATCCTCGGAGAGGGAGGCCTACGAGCAGTACTTC. Its protein is CASSQSSEREAYEQYF.